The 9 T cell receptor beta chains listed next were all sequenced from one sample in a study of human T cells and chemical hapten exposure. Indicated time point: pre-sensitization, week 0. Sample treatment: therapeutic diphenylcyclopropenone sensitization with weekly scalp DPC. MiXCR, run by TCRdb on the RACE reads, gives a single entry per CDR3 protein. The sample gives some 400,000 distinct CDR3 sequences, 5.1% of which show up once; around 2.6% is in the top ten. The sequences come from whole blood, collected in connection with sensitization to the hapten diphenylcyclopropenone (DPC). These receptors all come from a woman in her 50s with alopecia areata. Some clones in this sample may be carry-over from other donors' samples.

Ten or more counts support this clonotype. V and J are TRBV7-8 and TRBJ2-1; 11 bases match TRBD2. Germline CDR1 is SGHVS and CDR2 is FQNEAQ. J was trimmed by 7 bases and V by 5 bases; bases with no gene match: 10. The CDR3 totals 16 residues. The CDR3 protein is CASSPLAGGLLNEQFF. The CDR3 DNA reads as TGTGCCAGCAGCCCGTTAGCGGGGGGGCTCTTAAATGAGCAGTTCTTC.

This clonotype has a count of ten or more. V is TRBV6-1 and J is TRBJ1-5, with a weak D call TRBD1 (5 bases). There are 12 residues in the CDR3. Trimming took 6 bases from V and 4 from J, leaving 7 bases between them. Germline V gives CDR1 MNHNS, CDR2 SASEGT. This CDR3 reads CASRPGNQPQHF. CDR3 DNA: TGTGCCAGCAGGCCAGGGAATCAGCCCCAGCATTTT.

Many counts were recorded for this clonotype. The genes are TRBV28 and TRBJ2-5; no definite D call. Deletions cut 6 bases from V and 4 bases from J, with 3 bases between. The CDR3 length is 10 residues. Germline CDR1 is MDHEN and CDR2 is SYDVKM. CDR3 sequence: CASSSETQYF. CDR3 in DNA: TGTGCCAGCAGCTCAGAGACCCAGTACTTC. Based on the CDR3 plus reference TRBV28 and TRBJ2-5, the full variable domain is DVKVTQSSRYLVKRTGEKVFLECVQDMDHENMFWYRQDPGLGLRLIYFSYDVKMKEKGDIPEGYSVSREKKERFSLILESASTNQTSMYLCASSSETQYFGPGTRLLVL.

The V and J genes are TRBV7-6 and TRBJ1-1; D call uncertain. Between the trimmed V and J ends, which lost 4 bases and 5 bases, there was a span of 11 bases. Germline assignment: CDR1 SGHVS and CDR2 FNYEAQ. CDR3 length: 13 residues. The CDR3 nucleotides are TGTGCCAGCAGCTCCACTGCTAGGACTGAAGCTTTCTTT. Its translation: CASSSTARTEAFF. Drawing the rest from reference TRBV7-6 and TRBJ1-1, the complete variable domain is GAGVSQSPRYKVTKRGQDVALRCDPISGHVSLYWYRQALGQGPEFLTYFNYEAQQDKSGLPNDRFSAERPEGSISTLTIQRTEQRDSAMYRCASSSTARTEAFFGQGTRLTVV.

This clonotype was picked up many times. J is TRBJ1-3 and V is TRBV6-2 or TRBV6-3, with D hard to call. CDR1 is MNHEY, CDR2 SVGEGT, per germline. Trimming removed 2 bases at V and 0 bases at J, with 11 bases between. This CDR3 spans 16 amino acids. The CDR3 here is CASSYETSLSGNTIYF. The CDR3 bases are TGTGCCAGCAGTTACGAGACGAGCCTCTCTGGAAACACCATATATTTT.

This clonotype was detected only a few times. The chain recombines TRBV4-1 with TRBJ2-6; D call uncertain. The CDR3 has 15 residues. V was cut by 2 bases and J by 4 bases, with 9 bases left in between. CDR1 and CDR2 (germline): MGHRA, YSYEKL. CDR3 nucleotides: TGCGCCAGCAGCCAAATTCAGGTGGGGGCCAACGTCCTGACTTTC. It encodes CASSQIQVGANVLTF.

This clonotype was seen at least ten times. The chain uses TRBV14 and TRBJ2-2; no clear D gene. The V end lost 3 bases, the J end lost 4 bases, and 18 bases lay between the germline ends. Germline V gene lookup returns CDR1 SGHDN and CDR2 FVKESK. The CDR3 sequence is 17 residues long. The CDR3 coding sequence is TGTGCCAGCAGCCACTCCCCCTGGGCCCAGAGCACCGGGGAGCTGTTTTTT. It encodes CASSHSPWAQSTGELFF.

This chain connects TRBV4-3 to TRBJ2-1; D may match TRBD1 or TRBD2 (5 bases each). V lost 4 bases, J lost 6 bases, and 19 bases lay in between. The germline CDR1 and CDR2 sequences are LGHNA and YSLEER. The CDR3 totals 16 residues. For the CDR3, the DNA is TGCGCCAGCAGCCGCGGGCTTCTTAGAGGGGTCAATGAGCAGTTCTTC. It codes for CASSRGLLRGVNEQFF.

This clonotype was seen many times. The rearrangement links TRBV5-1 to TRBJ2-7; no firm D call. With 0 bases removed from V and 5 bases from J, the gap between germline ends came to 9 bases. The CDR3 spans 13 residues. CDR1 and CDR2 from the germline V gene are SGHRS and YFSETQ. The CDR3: CASSLDTLHEQYF. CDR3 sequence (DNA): TGCGCCAGCAGCTTGGACACTCTTCACGAGCAGTACTTC. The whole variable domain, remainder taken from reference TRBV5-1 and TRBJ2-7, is KAGVTQTPRYLIKTRGQQVTLSCSPISGHRSVSWYQQTPGQGLQFLFEYFSETQRNKGNFPGRFSGRQFSNSRSEMNVSTLELGDSALYLCASSLDTLHEQYFGPGTRLTVT.